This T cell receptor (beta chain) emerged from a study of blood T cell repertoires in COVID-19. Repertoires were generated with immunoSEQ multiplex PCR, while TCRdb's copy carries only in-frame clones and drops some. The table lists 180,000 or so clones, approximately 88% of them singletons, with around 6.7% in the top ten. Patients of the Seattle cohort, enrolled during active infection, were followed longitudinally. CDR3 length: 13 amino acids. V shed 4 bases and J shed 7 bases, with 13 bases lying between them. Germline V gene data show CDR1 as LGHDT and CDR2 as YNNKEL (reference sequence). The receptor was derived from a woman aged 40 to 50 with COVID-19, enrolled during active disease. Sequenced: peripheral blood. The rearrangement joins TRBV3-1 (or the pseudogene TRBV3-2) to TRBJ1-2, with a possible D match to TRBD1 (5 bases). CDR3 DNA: TGTGCCAGCAGCCGACAGACAGATGGTGGCTACACCTTC. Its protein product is CASSRQTDGGYTF.